These 29 T cell receptor beta chains share one sample of origin, sequenced in a study of cytomegalovirus exposure and HLA in healthy donors. PCR primers comprised 60 Vbeta and 13 Jbeta primers. The data were produced by immunoSEQ multiplex PCR, yet TCRdb's version contains in-frame clones alone and is incomplete. The table has 55,000 to 65,000 clones, 85% to 90% seen once; the top ten hold 9.5% to 12%. Sequences were obtained from PBMCs. The receptors were gathered from a female donor in good health and CMV-seronegative.

CDR3 sequence: CASSQDAVRGQFTGELFF. Here the CDR3 DNA reads TGCGCCAGCAGCCAAGATGCGGTTCGAGGGCAGTTCACCGGGGAGCTGTTTTTT. The genes are TRBV4-3 and TRBJ2-2; D possibly corresponds to TRBD2 (5 bases). With 0 bases removed from V and 4 bases from J, the gap between germline ends came to 18 bases. Looked up from germline, CDR1 is LGHNA and CDR2 is YSLEER. The CDR3 loop spans 18 amino acids.

The rearrangement joins TRBV20-1 to TRBJ2-3, with D unresolved. The V and J ends lost 6 bases and 10 bases respectively, with 14 bases between them. The CDR3 covers 11 residues. Germline CDR1 reads DFQATT; CDR2 reads SNEGSKA (reference sequence). The CDR3 is CSAPTPRAQYF. The CDR3 nucleotides are TGCAGTGCCCCGACCCCCCGGGCGCAGTATTTT.

J is TRBJ1-1 and V is TRBV29-1; D unresolved. Deletions cut 3 bases from V and 6 bases from J, with 14 bases between. The CDR3 is 13 residues long. Germline V CDR1 and CDR2: SQVTM, ANQGSEA. The CDR3 here is CSVDIVPGAEAFF. CDR3 bases: TGCAGCGTTGATATTGTGCCTGGAGCTGAAGCTTTCTTT.

This chain connects TRBV7-2 to TRBJ1-1; 9 bases match TRBD1. Germline CDR1 is SGHTA and CDR2 is FQGNSA. The CDR3 is 15 amino acids. After removal of 5 bases from V and 4 bases from J, the junction contained 8 bases not matched to a gene. CDR3 nucleotide sequence: TGTGCCAGCAGCCTGTGGACAGGGGAGGGCACTGAAGCTTTCTTT. Protein sequence: CASSLWTGEGTEAFF. The full variable domain, completed using reference TRBV7-2 and TRBJ1-1, is GAGVSQSPSNKVTEKGKDVELRCDPISGHTALYWYRQSLGQGLEFLIYFQGNSAPDKSGLPSDRFSAERTGGSVSTLTIQRTQQEDSAVYLCASSLWTGEGTEAFFGQGTRLTVV.

The chain combines TRBV18 with TRBJ2-1; 11 bases line up with TRBD1. V was clipped by 1 base and J by 6 bases; unmatched bases: 2. CDR1 is KGHSH and CDR2 is LQKENI in the germline V gene. The CDR3 length is 15 residues. The DNA for the CDR3 is TGTGCCAGCTCACCACAGGGGACAGGGGGCAATGAGCAGTTCTTC. Protein product: CASSPQGTGGNEQFF.

The V call is TRBV6-5, the J call TRBJ2-3; TRBD1 is a possible D gene (5 bases). Between the trimmed V and J ends, which lost 6 bases and 0 bases, there was a span of 10 bases. The V gene's germline CDR1 is MNHEY and CDR2 SVGAGI. The CDR3 sequence is 14 residues long. In nucleotides, the CDR3 is TGTGCCAGCAGACGGACAACTAGCACAGATACGCAGTATTTT. Encoded protein: CASRRTTSTDTQYF.

V and J are TRBV5-1 and TRBJ1-5; D is possibly TRBD1 (6 bases). Germline CDR1 is SGHRS and CDR2 is YFSETQ. The length of the CDR3 is 15 residues. V lost 0 bases and J 9 bases, leaving 16 bases between the germline ends. This CDR3 is CASSLEGGQYRPQHF. CDR3 nucleotide sequence: TGCGCCAGCAGCTTGGAGGGGGGGCAGTATCGGCCCCAGCATTTT.

The rearrangement joins TRBV19 to TRBJ1-6; 7 nucleotides line up with TRBD1. Germline loops: CDR1 LNHDA, CDR2 SQIVND (reference sequence). The J segment lost 10 bases and the V segment lost 3 bases, leaving 6 bases of the junction unmatched. This CDR3 contains 14 residues. DNA of the CDR3: TGTGCCAGTAGTATCCGACAGGGAGGCTCACCCCTCCACTTT. As protein: CASSIRQGGSPLHF.

The chain has TRBV6-6 and TRBJ2-3; TRBD1 aligns across 10 bases. This CDR3 has 14 amino acids. From germline, CDR1 is MNHNY and CDR2 SVGAGI (reference sequence). The junction had 3 bases not matched to a gene; V was cut back by 5 bases and J by 4 bases. Here the CDR3 reads CASSPGQGADTQYF. CDR3 DNA sequence: TGTGCCAGCAGTCCTGGACAGGGGGCAGATACGCAGTATTTT.

The chain couples TRBV5-1 to TRBJ2-7, with D possibly TRBD1 on 5 matching bases. V lost 1 base and J lost 2, with 10 bases in between. The length of the CDR3 is 14 residues. The V gene's germline CDR1 is SGHRS and CDR2 YFSETQ. CDR3 in amino acids: CASSLSRATYEQYF. The CDR3 DNA follows: TGCGCCAGCAGCTTGTCCAGGGCCACCTACGAGCAGTACTTC.

The chain recombines TRBV11-2 with TRBJ2-1; 9 bases match TRBD2. Germline CDR1 SGHAT, CDR2 FQNNGV. The CDR3 covers 18 residues. Trimming at V came to 2 bases and at J to 4 bases, leaving 12 bases not matched to a gene. The CDR3 loop reads CASSLSGKAGGVYNEQFF. As DNA, the CDR3 is TGTGCCAGCAGCTTATCTGGGAAGGCGGGGGGGGTATACAATGAGCAGTTCTTC.

The chain has TRBV12-5 and TRBJ2-3; D unresolved. Trimming removed 2 bases from V and 7 bases from J, with 19 bases in between. The CDR3 totals 16 residues. From germline, CDR1 is LGHNT and CDR2 FRNRAP. The CDR3 DNA reads as TGTGCTAGTGGTTTGACGCGGTCTTCGACCGATTATACGCAGTATTTT. This codes for CASGLTRSSTDYTQYF.

The rearrangement links TRBV27 to TRBJ2-5; 7 positions agree with TRBD2. The CDR3 covers 15 residues. Germline CDR1 reads MNHEY; CDR2 reads SMNVEV (reference sequence). Trimming removed 6 bases from V and 2 bases from J; junction bases left unmatched: 9. CDR3 in amino acids: CASSMGSGWQETQYF. The CDR3 DNA reads as TGTGCCAGCAGCATGGGTAGCGGGTGGCAAGAGACCCAGTACTTC.

This clone was seen a single time. The chain has TRBV14 and TRBJ2-7; 7 bases map to TRBD1. The CDR3 has 12 amino acids. Trimming cost V 3 bases and J 13 bases; bases outside gene matches: 9. CDR1 SGHDN and CDR2 FVKESK come from the germline V gene. The DNA for the CDR3 is TGTGCCAGCAGCCAGCCGCCCGGGACAGTATACTTC. The encoded protein is CASSQPPGTVYF. Supplemented by reference TRBV14 and TRBJ2-7, the full variable domain reads EAGVTQFPSHSVIEKGQTVTLRCDPISGHDNLYWYRRVMGKEIKFLLHFVKESKQDESGMPNNRFLAERTGGTYSTLKVQPAELEDSGVYFCASSQPPGTVYFGPGTRLTVT.

The CDR3 DNA follows: TGTGCCAGCAGCGAAACGGGACACTCCTACAATGAGCAGTTCTTC. Amino acid sequence: CASSETGHSYNEQFF. This chain uses TRBV9 with TRBJ2-1, with D perhaps TRBD1 (6 bases). This CDR3 is 15 amino acids long. The V end lost 3 bases, the J end lost 0 bases, and 10 bases lay between the germline ends. CDR1 SGDLS and CDR2 YYNGEE come from the germline V gene.

The chain uses TRBV4-1 and TRBJ2-1, with 8 positions matching TRBD2. CDR3 length equals 16 residues. J lost 2 bases, V lost 5 bases, and 8 bases had no gene match. Germline CDR1 and CDR2: MGHRA and YSYEKL. CDR3 in amino acids: CASSFSGGGTYNEQFF. The CDR3 nucleotides are TGCGCCAGCAGCTTTTCCGGGGGGGGGACCTACAATGAGCAGTTCTTC.

The rearrangement links TRBV19 to TRBJ1-1; tentative D call: TRBD1 (6 bases). Looked up from germline, CDR1 is LNHDA and CDR2 is SQIVND (reference sequence). CDR3 size: 14 residues. Trimming shortened V by 3 bases and J by 6 bases, and 14 bases separated the two germline ends. The CDR3 reads CASSIGWGPSEAFF. The DNA for the CDR3 is TGTGCCAGTAGTATTGGGTGGGGGCCGTCTGAAGCTTTCTTT.

V and J are TRBV28 and TRBJ2-7; 9 bases are shared with TRBD1. CDR1 is MDHEN and CDR2 is SYDVKM in the germline V gene. The CDR3 has 16 amino acids. V gave up 3 bases and J gave up 2 bases; unmatched junction bases: 8. CDR3 nucleotide sequence: TGTGCCAGCAGTTTGTGGGACAGGGTTCACCCCTACGAGCAGTACTTC. As protein: CASSLWDRVHPYEQYF. Full variable domain (rest looked up from reference TRBV28 and TRBJ2-7): DVKVTQSSRYLVKRTGEKVFLECVQDMDHENMFWYRQDPGLGLRLIYFSYDVKMKEKGDIPEGYSVSREKKERFSLILESASTNQTSMYLCASSLWDRVHPYEQYFGPGTRLTVT.

This chain links TRBV7-2 with TRBJ2-2, with 12 bases lining up with TRBD2. V shed 5 bases, J shed 1 base, and the junction held 5 bases outside the gene matches. The CDR3 runs to 17 residues. The germline V gene encodes CDR1 SGHTA and CDR2 FQGNSA. CDR3 sequence: CASSPGTSGWNTGELFF. The CDR3 coding sequence is TGTGCCAGCAGCCCAGGGACTAGCGGGTGGAACACCGGGGAGCTGTTTTTT.

V is TRBV7-9 and J is TRBJ2-3, with 9 bases matching TRBD2. V trimming: 10 bases; J trimming: 4 bases; junction bases outside the gene matches: 6. The germline V gene encodes CDR1 SEHNR and CDR2 FQNEAQ (reference sequence). This CDR3 is 13 amino acids long. CDR3 nucleotides: TGTGCCAAGAGCGGGGGGTCGTCAGATACGCAGTATTTT. Amino acids: CAKSGGSSDTQYF. The whole variable domain, filled in from reference TRBV7-9 and TRBJ2-3, reads DTGVSQNPRHKITKRGQNVTFRCDPISEHNRLYWYRQTLGQGPEFLTYFQNEAQLEKSRLLSDRFSAERPKGSFSTLEIQRTEQGDSAMYLCAKSGGSSDTQYFGPGTRLTVL.

The V and J genes are TRBV4-3 and TRBJ2-1, with TRBD1 matching 9 bases. V shed 2 bases and J 6 bases; nucleotides not matched to a gene: 8. This CDR3 comprises 16 residues. The germline V gene has CDR1 LGHNA and CDR2 YSLEER. The CDR3 loop reads CASSQRSGTGINEQFF. CDR3 sequence (DNA): TGCGCCAGCAGCCAAAGATCCGGGACAGGGATCAATGAGCAGTTCTTC.

The CDR3 region has the DNA TGTGCCAGCAGCTTAGTGTCAGGGGAGGGATACGAGCAGTACTTC. The encoded protein is CASSLVSGEGYEQYF. The chain links TRBV7-9 to TRBJ2-7; tentative D call: TRBD2 (7 bases). Germline CDR1 SEHNR, CDR2 FQNEAQ (reference sequence). This CDR3 is built from 15 residues. V was clipped by 1 base and J by 4 bases, with 14 bases between them. Using reference TRBV7-9 and TRBJ2-7 for the parts outside the CDR3, the full variable domain is DTGVSQNPRHKITKRGQNVTFRCDPISEHNRLYWYRQTLGQGPEFLTYFQNEAQLEKSRLLSDRFSAERPKGSFSTLEIQRTEQGDSAMYLCASSLVSGEGYEQYFGPGTRLTVT.

CDR3 DNA sequence: TGCGCCAGGGGGACAGGGGGTTACTACGAGCAGTACTTC. Translated: CARGTGGYYEQYF. V is TRBV10-1 and J is TRBJ2-5; 11 positions agree with TRBD1. The assigned J gene may be wrong: the sequence end matches TRBJ2-7 better. This CDR3 region has 13 residues. Germline CDR1 is WNHNN and CDR2 is SYGVQD (reference sequence).

The chain is built from TRBV29-1 and TRBJ2-3, with TRBD2 as a possible D gene (5 bases). Between the trimmed V and J ends, which lost 6 bases and 1 base, there was a span of 14 bases. The CDR3 totals 14 residues. From germline, CDR1 is SQVTM and CDR2 ANQGSEA. The CDR3 coding sequence is TGCAGCGTCAGACTTGGAGGTCGCACAGATACGCAGTATTTT. Its protein is CSVRLGGRTDTQYF.

The rearrangement links TRBV6-6 to TRBJ1-5; D is perhaps TRBD1 (6 bases). Between the trimmed V and J ends, which lost 0 bases and 3 bases, there was a span of 9 bases. The CDR3 has 15 amino acids. Per germline, CDR1 MNHNY and CDR2 SVGAGI (reference sequence). The CDR3 coding sequence is TGTGCCAGCAGTTACTCCGACAGGCCCAATCAGCCCCAGCATTTT. It specifies CASSYSDRPNQPQHF.

The rearrangement links TRBV5-5 to TRBJ1-2; 8 bases align to TRBD1. This CDR3 region has 16 residues. V shed 0 bases, J shed 0 bases, and the junction held 4 bases outside the gene matches. CDR1 SGHKS and CDR2 YYEKEE come from the germline V gene (reference sequence). CDR3 region: CASSLGLGQANYGYTF. CDR3 nucleotides: TGTGCCAGCAGCTTGGGGCTGGGACAGGCTAACTATGGCTACACCTTC.

CDR3 residues: CASSAGQGATGELFF. The DNA for the CDR3 is TGCGCCAGCAGCGCCGGACAGGGGGCCACCGGGGAGCTGTTTTTT. The rearrangement links TRBV5-1 to TRBJ2-2; 11 bases line up with TRBD1. Germline values: CDR1 SGHRS, CDR2 YFSETQ. The CDR3 spans 15 residues. The V and J ends lost 4 bases and 4 bases, in that order; junction bases with no gene match: 3.

The gene calls are TRBV28 and TRBJ2-7; D possibly corresponds to TRBD2 (7 bases). Trimming left V 6 bases short and J 3 bases short, with 12 bases between. The CDR3 is 13 amino acids. Germline CDR1 MDHEN, CDR2 SYDVKM. This chain's CDR3 is CASSPGGRYEQYF. The DNA for the CDR3 is TGTGCCAGCAGCCCCGGGGGGCGCTACGAGCAGTACTTC.

This clone was seen once. The chain uses TRBV5-1 and TRBJ2-3; a possible D gene is TRBD1 (5 bases). CDR1 and CDR2 from the germline V gene are SGHRS and YFSETQ. The CDR3 length is 15 residues. V was trimmed by 1 base and J by 5 bases, leaving 14 bases between them. Here the CDR3 reads CASSLWQGPGDTQYF. The CDR3 DNA follows: TGCGCCAGCAGCTTGTGGCAGGGTCCTGGAGATACGCAGTATTTT.